The 30 T cell receptor beta chains given below trace back to one sample, sequenced in a study of CD8 T cells in Susac syndrome. RNA was extracted with the RNeasy kit, and a quantity of roughly 0.45 to 1 ug was reverse transcribed using random hexamers. TCRdb processed the immunoSEQ multiplex PCR reads anew with MiXCR; each CDR3 protein has one entry. The table has some 200,000 distinct CDR3 sequences, 90% to 95% seen once. Sequencing was carried out using CD8+ T cells from PBMCs. The receptors stem from a human donor with multiple sclerosis.

The V call is TRBV3-1, the J call TRBJ1-2; D not resolved. CDR3 length: 13 residues. The germline V gene has CDR1 LGHDT and CDR2 YNNKEL (reference sequence). The V gene lost 1 base and the J gene lost 7 bases, with 10 bases spanning the gap. Written as DNA, the CDR3 is TGTGCCAGCAGCCAAGGGGAGCGGTTTGGCTACACCTTC. Translating gives CASSQGERFGYTF.

The chain carries TRBV15 and TRBJ2-2; a weak D match, TRBD1 (7 bases). This CDR3 has 15 residues. From germline, CDR1 is LNHNV and CDR2 YYDKDF (reference sequence). The germline V and J ends were trimmed by 5 bases and 6 bases, with 16 bases remaining between them. Here the CDR3 reads CATSPDRRVAGELFF. CDR3 DNA: TGTGCCACCAGCCCGGACAGGAGGGTGGCCGGGGAGCTGTTTTTT.

The rearrangement joins TRBV2 to TRBJ1-5, with a possible D match to TRBD1 (6 bases). This CDR3 is 17 amino acids long. Germline lookup yields CDR1 SNHLY and CDR2 FYNNEI. V was trimmed by 2 bases and J by 0 bases, leaving 14 bases between them. CDR3 sequence: CASSERGIQYSNQPQHF. CDR3 nucleotide sequence: TGTGCCAGCAGTGAAAGGGGGATCCAGTATAGCAATCAGCCCCAGCATTTT.

The V call is TRBV4-1, the J call TRBJ1-2; maybe TRBD1 (6 bases). The CDR3 totals 14 residues. Germline V gives CDR1 MGHRA, CDR2 YSYEKL. V was trimmed by 0 bases and J by 3 bases, leaving 8 bases between them. DNA of the CDR3: TGCGCCAGCAGCCAAGAGTACAGGGACTATGGCTACACCTTC. It yields the protein CASSQEYRDYGYTF.

Of note for this clonotype: The final CDR3 position lacks the conserved phenylalanine or tryptophan, pointing to a likely read error. V is TRBV28 and J is TRBJ2-1, with D uncertain. Trimming left V 3 bases short and J 5 bases short, with 2 bases between. Per germline, CDR1 MDHEN and CDR2 SYDVKM. The CDR3 is made up of 11 amino acids. In nucleotides, the CDR3 is TGTGCCAGCAGTTTTAACAATGAGCAGTTCCTC. As protein: CASSFNNEQFL.

This chain uses TRBV9 with TRBJ1-2; possibly TRBD1 for D (5 bases). In germline, CDR1 is SGDLS, CDR2 YYNGEE. The V end lost 3 bases, the J end lost 0 bases, and 24 bases lay between the germline ends. The CDR3 length is 19 residues. The CDR3 here is CASSAATTPGGEANYGYTF. CDR3 nucleotide sequence: TGTGCCAGCAGCGCTGCTACTACTCCTGGAGGGGAAGCTAACTATGGCTACACCTTC.

The chain couples TRBV7-6 to TRBJ1-1; no clear D gene. CDR1 SGHVS and CDR2 FNYEAQ come from the germline V gene. CDR3 length equals 13 residues. Trimming removed 5 bases at V and 1 base at J, with 8 bases between. CDR3 in amino acids: CASSVTENTEAFF. The CDR3 region has the DNA TGTGCCAGCAGCGTAACAGAGAACACTGAAGCTTTCTTT. Drawing the rest from reference TRBV7-6 and TRBJ1-1, the complete variable domain is GAGVSQSPRYKVTKRGQDVALRCDPISGHVSLYWYRQALGQGPEFLTYFNYEAQQDKSGLPNDRFSAERPEGSISTLTIQRTEQRDSAMYRCASSVTENTEAFFGQGTRLTVV.

The chain links TRBV7-9 to TRBJ2-5; TRBD1 aligns across 7 bases. The CDR3 contains 15 residues. With V trimmed by 5 bases and J by 5 bases, 11 bases remained unmatched. The germline V gene has CDR1 SEHNR and CDR2 FQNEAQ (reference sequence). DNA for the CDR3: TGTGCCAGCAGCGCCGCACTTAGGGGGCGGGAGACCCAGTACTTC. Its protein is CASSAALRGRETQYF.

The CDR3 loop is CATMAGANTGELFF. The CDR3 bases are TGTGCCACCATGGCAGGGGCTAACACCGGGGAGCTGTTTTTT. The rearrangement joins TRBV15 to TRBJ2-2, with D possibly TRBD1 on 6 matching bases. This CDR3 spans 14 amino acids. Trimming pared 7 bases from V and 2 bases from J, leaving 11 bases between. CDR1 and CDR2 (germline): LNHNV, YYDKDF (reference sequence).

This rearrangement joins TRBV15 to TRBJ1-2, with D uncertain. Germline V gene data show CDR1 as LNHNV and CDR2 as YYDKDF (reference sequence). V gave up 0 bases and J gave up 3 bases, with 11 bases separating them. The CDR3 length is 15 residues. The CDR3 bases are TGTGCCACCAGCAGAGACGGACGGAGCTACTATGGCTACACCTTC. Protein: CATSRDGRSYYGYTF.

The chain recombines TRBV19 with TRBJ1-1; D gene ambiguous. This CDR3 is 14 amino acids long. Germline CDR1 is LNHDA and CDR2 is SQIVND (reference sequence). V gave up 5 bases and J gave up 2 bases, with 12 bases separating them. The CDR3 protein is CASSGLLGNTEAFF. CDR3 coding DNA: TGTGCCAGTAGTGGGTTACTGGGAAACACTGAAGCTTTCTTT.

This chain joins TRBV7-3 and TRBJ1-1; D possibly corresponds to TRBD1 (5 bases). The CDR3 is 14 residues long. Germline CDR1 and CDR2: SGHTA and FQGTGA. Trimming removed 5 bases from V and 0 bases from J, with 10 bases in between. The CDR3 reads CASSPWGLNTEAFF. CDR3 in DNA: TGTGCCAGCAGCCCCTGGGGACTGAACACTGAAGCTTTCTTT.

The V call is TRBV6-6, the J call TRBJ2-1; D not resolved. V was shortened by 0 bases and J by 2 bases, with 5 bases between the two germline ends. CDR1 MNHNY and CDR2 SVGAGI come from the germline V gene (reference sequence). This CDR3 has 14 residues. The CDR3 is CASSYSRTYNEQFF. Here the CDR3 DNA reads TGTGCCAGCAGTTACTCTAGGACCTACAATGAGCAGTTCTTC.

The CDR3 spells CASSLMGQGFSEQFF. DNA for the CDR3: TGTGCCAGCAGCTTGATGGGACAGGGGTTTAGTGAGCAGTTCTTC. The V call is TRBV5-8, the J call TRBJ2-1; 10 bases are shared with TRBD1. CDR1 SGHTS and CDR2 YDEGEE come from the germline V gene. The CDR3 runs 15 residues. J lost 9 bases, V lost 1 base, and 7 bases had no gene match.

The V gene is TRBV6-1, the J gene TRBJ1-1, with unresolved D. The germline gives CDR1 MNHNS, CDR2 SASEGT. The CDR3 contains 17 residues. Trimming removed 8 bases from V and 3 bases from J, with 25 bases in between. The CDR3 here is CASGLPTDTKAHTEAFF. The CDR3, as DNA: TGTGCCAGCGGACTACCCACCGACACAAAGGCCCACACTGAAGCTTTCTTT.

The chain joins TRBV5-4 to TRBJ2-1, with a tentative D call TRBD1 (5 bases). Trimming stripped 5 bases from V and 7 bases from J, with 10 bases between. Germline loops: CDR1 SGHNT, CDR2 YYREEE (reference sequence). The CDR3 has 12 residues. CDR3 sequence: CASRADSNEQFF. In nucleotides, the CDR3 is TGTGCCAGCAGGGCCGACAGTAATGAGCAGTTCTTC.

The rearrangement uses TRBV7-9 and TRBJ2-5; 7 bases are shared with TRBD2. The ends lost 5 bases at V and 5 bases at J; junction bases unmatched: 8. The CDR3 is 14 amino acids. Germline V CDR1 and CDR2: SEHNR, FQNEAQ (reference sequence). CDR3 nucleotides: TGTGCCAGCAGCCCAGCGGGACCCTGGGAGACCCAGTACTTC. Protein sequence: CASSPAGPWETQYF.

The gene calls are TRBV13 and TRBJ1-1; weak D call: TRBD1 (6 bases). Trimming pared 3 bases from V and 1 base from J, leaving 21 bases between. CDR3 length equals 18 residues. The germline CDR1 and CDR2 sequences are PRHDT and FYEKMQ (reference sequence). CDR3 DNA: TGTGCCAGCAGCTTTCCACCCAGGGGAGGGGTTGCGAACACTGAAGCTTTCTTT. Its translation is CASSFPPRGGVANTEAFF.

The CDR3 DNA reads as TGCGCCAGCAGTCAATCGGGGGGAATCTACGAGCAGTACTTC. Its translation is CASSQSGGIYEQYF. The chain is built from TRBV23-1 and TRBJ2-7; a weak D match, TRBD2 (6 bases). TRBV23-1 is noted as an ORF with a role that remains uncertain. V was clipped by 0 bases and J by 3 bases, with 9 bases between them. This CDR3 contains 14 residues.

The chain couples TRBV7-2 to TRBJ1-2; tentatively, D is TRBD1 (5 bases). The CDR3 extends over 14 amino acids. The V and J ends lost 3 bases and 1 base respectively, with 9 bases between them. Germline lookup yields CDR1 SGHTA and CDR2 FQGNSA. The CDR3 bases are TGTGCCAGCAGCTTGGCGGGGGGTAACTATGGCTACACCTTC. Translated: CASSLAGGNYGYTF. Using reference TRBV7-2 and TRBJ1-2 for the parts outside the CDR3, the full variable domain is GAGVSQSPSNKVTEKGKDVELRCDPISGHTALYWYRQSLGQGLEFLIYFQGNSAPDKSGLPSDRFSAERTGGSVSTLTIQRTQQEDSAVYLCASSLAGGNYGYTFGSGTRLTVV.

The genes are TRBV3-1 and TRBJ2-1; 11 bases map to TRBD2. Germline assignment: CDR1 LGHDT and CDR2 YNNKEL (reference sequence). With 1 base clipped from V and 2 bases from J, the junction kept 10 bases outside the gene matches. This CDR3 has 19 residues. The CDR3 reads CASSQVAGSGRAPYNEQFF. The CDR3 nucleotides read TGTGCCAGCAGCCAAGTTGCGGGTAGCGGGAGGGCGCCCTACAATGAGCAGTTCTTC.

The chain carries TRBV29-1 and TRBJ2-1; 12 nucleotides agree with TRBD2. This CDR3 comprises 16 residues. J was trimmed by 6 bases and V by 1 base; bases with no gene match: 7. Germline-derived CDR1 and CDR2 are SQVTM and ANQGSEA. This CDR3 is CSVEGGAGLAGNEQFF. CDR3 in DNA: TGCAGCGTTGAAGGAGGGGCGGGACTAGCGGGCAATGAGCAGTTCTTC.

This chain uses TRBV6-2 or TRBV6-3 with TRBJ1-1; TRBD1 agrees at 8 bases. J was trimmed by 6 bases and V by 2 bases; bases with no gene match: 8. Germline V CDR1 and CDR2: MNHEY, SVGEGT. This CDR3 region has 15 residues. The CDR3 sequence: CASSYQDRVYPEAFF. The CDR3 region has the DNA TGTGCCAGCAGTTACCAGGACAGGGTATACCCTGAAGCTTTCTTT.

The V and J genes are TRBV19 and TRBJ2-1; 10 positions match TRBD2. The germline V gene encodes CDR1 LNHDA and CDR2 SQIVND (reference sequence). The CDR3 runs to 15 residues. Trimming took 2 bases from V and 7 from J; bases not matched to a gene: 5. CDR3 coding DNA: TGTGCCAGTAGTATACTAGCGGGAGTTGGAAATGAGCAGTTCTTC. Its protein is CASSILAGVGNEQFF. The complete variable domain, with remaining parts taken from reference TRBV19 and TRBJ2-1, reads DGGITQSPKYLFRKEGQNVTLSCEQNLNHDAMYWYRQDPGQGLRLIYYSQIVNDFQKGDIAEGYSVSREKKESFPLTVTSAQKNPTAFYLCASSILAGVGNEQFFGPGTRLTVL.

The V gene is TRBV7-2, the J gene TRBJ1-6; unclear D gene. V lost 1 base, J lost 3 bases, and 7 bases lay in between. This CDR3 contains 15 residues. Germline-derived CDR1 and CDR2 are SGHTA and FQGNSA. CDR3 loop: CASSLDVFYNSPLHF. The CDR3 DNA reads as TGTGCCAGCAGCTTAGACGTTTTCTATAATTCACCCCTCCACTTT.

V is TRBV20-1 and J is TRBJ1-1, with D unresolved. The CDR3 runs 11 residues. Trimming took off 1 base at V and 5 bases at J, with 5 bases between the two ends. Germline assignment: CDR1 DFQATT and CDR2 SNEGSKA (reference sequence). This CDR3 is CSARGLTEAFF. The DNA for the CDR3 is TGCAGTGCTAGAGGCCTGACTGAAGCTTTCTTT.

This clonotype was recorded once. This chain links TRBV6-2 or TRBV6-3 with TRBJ2-3, with TRBD1 as a possible D gene (6 bases). Per germline, CDR1 MNHEY and CDR2 SVGEGT. This CDR3 has 15 amino acids. The ends were cut back, 2 bases at V and 8 bases at J, with 17 bases in the middle. This CDR3 reads CASSYGLYSDSTQYF. DNA of the CDR3: TGTGCCAGCAGTTACGGACTCTATTCGGACAGTACGCAGTATTTT.

The rearrangement uses TRBV13 and TRBJ2-7; perhaps TRBD2 as D (6 bases). This CDR3 contains 15 residues. V lost 5 bases, J lost 7 bases, and 21 bases lay in between. The germline CDR1 and CDR2 sequences are PRHDT and FYEKMQ (reference sequence). The CDR3 region is CASSTPGTGGVEQYF. CDR3 coding DNA: TGTGCCAGCAGCACGCCCGGGACCGGGGGAGTGGAGCAGTACTTC. The full variable domain, in which reference TRBV13 and TRBJ2-7 provide the parts outside the CDR3, is AAGVIQSPRHLIKEKRETATLKCYPIPRHDTVYWYQQGPGQDPQFLISFYEKMQSDKGSIPDRFSAQQFSDYHSELNMSSLELGDSALYFCASSTPGTGGVEQYFGPGTRLTVT.

This clonotype was observed once. The rearrangement uses TRBV19 and TRBJ1-1; D unresolved. Germline CDR1 and CDR2: LNHDA and SQIVND (reference sequence). The CDR3 extends over 11 amino acids. Trimming stripped 10 bases from V and 6 bases from J, with 12 bases between. CDR3 protein: CATSLGAEAFF. In DNA, the CDR3 is TGTGCCACCTCACTGGGCGCTGAAGCTTTCTTT.

The genes are TRBV30 and TRBJ1-6; 9 nucleotides match TRBD1. Germline CDR1 reads GTSNPN; CDR2 reads SVGIG (reference sequence). This CDR3 region has 14 residues. V was pared by 3 bases and J by 9 bases, with 6 bases of the junction left unmatched. CDR3 in DNA: TGTGCCTGGAGCATAGGGACAGGGACTTCACCCCTCCACTTT. Translating it yields CAWSIGTGTSPLHF. Combining the CDR3 with reference TRBV30 and TRBJ1-6 gives the whole variable domain SQTIHQWPATLVQPVGSPLSLECTVEGTSNPNLYWYRQAAGRGLQLLFYSVGIGQISSEVPQNLSASRPQDRQFILSSKKLLLSDSGFYLCAWSIGTGTSPLHFGNGTRLTVT.